This T cell receptor beta chain comes out of a study of T-cell memory formation after mild COVID-19. TCRdb ran MiXCR on the 5' RACE reads and lists one entry per CDR3 protein. The sample has about 360,000 distinct CDR3 sequences, about an eighth seen once; the top ten hold around a fifth. This clonotype has at least ten counts. What it recognizes is unknown. Points from the study as a whole: Clones shrinking from day 15 to 85 showed even CD4/CD8 mixes; later expanders tilted CD4+.

The sequence derives from a man in his late teens or twenties who had mild COVID-19 (a few samples of this study predate the infection). Cell type and time point are not known. The sample consisted of PBMCs or a T cell subset sorted from them (not recorded which).

CDR3 loop: CASSSPAGAEETQYF. DNA for the CDR3: TGTGCCAGCAGTTCCCCAGCGGGGGCGGAGGAGACCCAGTACTTC. The chain carries TRBV27 and TRBJ2-5; 8 bases are a match to TRBD2. Germline V gives CDR1 MNHEY, CDR2 SMNVEV (reference sequence). With V trimmed by 4 bases and J by 5 bases, 9 bases remained unmatched. CDR3 size: 15 residues.